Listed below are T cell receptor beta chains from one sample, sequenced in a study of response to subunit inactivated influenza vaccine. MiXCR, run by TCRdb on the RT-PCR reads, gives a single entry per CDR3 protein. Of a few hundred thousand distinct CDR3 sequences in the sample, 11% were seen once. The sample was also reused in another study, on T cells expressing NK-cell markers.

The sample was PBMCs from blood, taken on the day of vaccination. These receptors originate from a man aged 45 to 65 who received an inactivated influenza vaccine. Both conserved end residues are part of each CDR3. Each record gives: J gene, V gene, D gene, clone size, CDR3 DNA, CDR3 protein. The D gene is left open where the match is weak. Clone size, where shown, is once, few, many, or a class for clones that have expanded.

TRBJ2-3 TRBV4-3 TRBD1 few TGCGCCAGCAGCCAAGAGGGACAGGGAAATACGCAGTATTTT CASSQEGQGNTQYF
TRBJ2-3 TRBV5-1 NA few TGCGCCAGCAGCTTGGTGCTGGGGCCCTACGGGGGAGGCGCATGGTATTTT CASSLVLGPYGGGAWYF
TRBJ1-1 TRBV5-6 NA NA TGTGCCAGCAGCCCCGGGACTATGAACACTGAAGCTTTCTTT CASSPGTMNTEAFF
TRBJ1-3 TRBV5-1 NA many TGCGCCAGCAGCTTGGAACTCAGCGGGACAAGTAACACCATATATTTT CASSLELSGTSNTIYF
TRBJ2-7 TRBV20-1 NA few TGCAGTGCTAGAGCCCAGGGTTCCTACGAGCAGTACTTC CSARAQGSYEQYF
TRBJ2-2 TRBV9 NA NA TGTGCCAGCAGCGTAGATCGGCGCCCGAACACCGGGGAGCTGTTTTTT CASSVDRRPNTGELFF
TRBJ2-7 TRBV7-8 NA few TGTGCCAGCAGCTTAGAAACGGGCGCCTCCTACGAGCAGTACTTC CASSLETGASYEQYF
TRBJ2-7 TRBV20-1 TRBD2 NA TGCAGTGCTAGCGAGGCTAGCGGGAGGGGATGGGGCTTC CSASEASGRGWGF
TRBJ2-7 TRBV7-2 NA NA TGTGCCAGCAGCGCACTACTAGCAAGCTCCTACGAGCAGTACTTC CASSALLASSYEQYF
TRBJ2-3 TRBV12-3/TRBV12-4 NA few TGTGCCAGCCAAAGCACAGATACGCAGTATTTT CASQSTDTQYF
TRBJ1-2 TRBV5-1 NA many TGCGCCAGCAGCTTGGCCGTAAACAGGGCCTCTAACTATGGCTACACCTTC CASSLAVNRASNYGYTF
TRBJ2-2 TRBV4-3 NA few TGCGCCAGCAGCCGGAAGAGGTATCACATTAACACCGGGGAGCTGTTTTTT CASSRKRYHINTGELFF
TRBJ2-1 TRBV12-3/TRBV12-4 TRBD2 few TGTGCCAGCAGTAAGGGACTAGCGGGGGGGCAGTTCTTC CASSKGLAGGQFF
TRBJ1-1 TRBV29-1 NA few TGCAGCGTTTTTCGCCAGATGAACACTGAAGCTTTCTTT CSVFRQMNTEAFF
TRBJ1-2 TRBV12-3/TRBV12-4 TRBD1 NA TGTGCCAGCAGTTTAGTTTCAGGGGGCCAAGATGGCTACACCTTC CASSLVSGGQDGYTF
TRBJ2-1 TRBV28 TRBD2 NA TGTGCCAGCAGGGGTAGCGGGGAAACCATCGATGAGCAGTTCTTC CASRGSGETIDEQFF
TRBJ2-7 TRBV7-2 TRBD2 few TGTGCCAGCAGTCCCGAATTGAGCGGGGGACTCACCTACGAGCAGTACTTC CASSPELSGGLTYEQYF
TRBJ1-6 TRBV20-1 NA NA TGCAGTGCTAGAGCGGAAGGGGTTTCACCCCTCCACTTT CSARAEGVSPLHF